The 27 T cell receptor beta chains presented below share a single source sample, sequenced in a study of Tregs in tolerant kidney transplant recipients. Data came from immunoSEQ multiplex PCR; TCRdb stores just in-frame clones and leaves some out. The table lists around 77,000 clones, 95% to 98% of them singletons. The sequenced sample was CD4+ T cells from blood, obtained before the transplant. The receptor source for this set is a human donor who received a combined kidney and bone marrow transplant.

This clone was detected once. V usage is TRBV2 and J usage is TRBJ2-1, with 13 nucleotides matching TRBD2. Germline V gene lookup returns CDR1 SNHLY and CDR2 FYNNEI. This CDR3 is built from 15 residues. V gave up 5 bases and J gave up 7 bases; unmatched junction bases: 5. CDR3 coding DNA: TGTGCCAGCAGTCCCCGGACTAGCGGGGGTAATGAGCAGTTCTTC. Protein sequence: CASSPRTSGGNEQFF.

This chain connects TRBV11-2 to TRBJ2-3, with 8 bases lining up with TRBD2. CDR1 and CDR2 (germline): SGHAT, FQNNGV. The junction had 11 bases not matched to a gene; V was cut back by 4 bases and J by 5 bases. The CDR3 consists of 16 residues. The CDR3 protein is CASSYRGGVGGDTQYF. CDR3 in DNA: TGTGCCAGCAGCTATCGGGGGGGAGTCGGGGGAGATACGCAGTATTTT.

This chain uses TRBV29-1 with TRBJ1-1; 9 nucleotides agree with TRBD1. After removal of 6 bases from V and 6 bases from J, the junction contained 5 bases not matched to a gene. Per germline, CDR1 SQVTM and CDR2 ANQGSEA. This CDR3 contains 12 residues. CDR3 bases: TGCAGCGTCCTAACAGGGGGCTCTGAAGCTTTCTTT. Residues: CSVLTGGSEAFF.

The chain links TRBV7-3 to TRBJ2-7; the match to TRBD2 covers 7 bases. This CDR3 spans 14 amino acids. V gave up 4 bases and J gave up 5 bases; unmatched junction bases: 8. The germline V gene encodes CDR1 SGHTA and CDR2 FQGTGA. The CDR3 spells CASSSGLVTNEQYF. CDR3 sequence (DNA): TGTGCCAGCAGCTCCGGACTAGTAACCAACGAGCAGTACTTC.

This clone showed up just once. CDR3 bases: TGTGCCAGTAGTATACCCGGGACAGGGCTGGGCGAGCAGTACTTC. It is translated as CASSIPGTGLGEQYF. The chain links TRBV19 to TRBJ2-7, with 9 bases matching TRBD1. This CDR3 has 15 amino acids. Trimming at V came to 2 bases and at J to 6 bases, leaving 8 bases not matched to a gene. Germline assignment: CDR1 LNHDA and CDR2 SQIVND (reference sequence). The complete variable domain, with remaining parts taken from reference TRBV19 and TRBJ2-7, reads DGGITQSPKYLFRKEGQNVTLSCEQNLNHDAMYWYRQDPGQGLRLIYYSQIVNDFQKGDIAEGYSVSREKKESFPLTVTSAQKNPTAFYLCASSIPGTGLGEQYFGPGTRLTVT.

In this sample, this clone turned up once. This chain uses TRBV9 with TRBJ2-5; D call uncertain. Germline loops: CDR1 SGDLS, CDR2 YYNGEE. This CDR3 contains 15 residues. V lost 4 bases to trimming and J lost 5 bases, with 18 bases between them. The CDR3 sequence: CASSPRGESGETQYF. The CDR3 nucleotides are TGTGCCAGCAGCCCCCGAGGTGAATCCGGGGAGACCCAGTACTTC.

CDR3 in DNA: TGTGCCAGCAGCCGAACAACGGGACAGGGTCTGCAGTATTTT. Translated, it gives CASSRTTGQGLQYF. The chain recombines TRBV28 with TRBJ2-3, with TRBD1 identical over 9 bases. From germline, CDR1 is MDHEN and CDR2 SYDVKM. The CDR3 contains 14 residues. The junction had 12 bases not matched to a gene; V was cut back by 6 bases and J by 11 bases. The full variable domain, with the rest looked up from reference TRBV28 and TRBJ2-3, is DVKVTQSSRYLVKRTGEKVFLECVQDMDHENMFWYRQDPGLGLRLIYFSYDVKMKEKGDIPEGYSVSREKKERFSLILESASTNQTSMYLCASSRTTGQGLQYFGPGTRLTVL.

This chain joins TRBV5-6 and TRBJ2-7, with 7 bases identical to TRBD1. V was clipped by 3 bases and J by 5 bases; unmatched bases: 14. Per the germline V gene, CDR1 is SGHDT and CDR2 is YYEEEE. The CDR3 has 16 amino acids. CDR3 coding DNA: TGTGCCAGCAGCTCATTATTTAGACAGGGATCCCACGAGCAGTACTTC. This sequence encodes CASSSLFRQGSHEQYF.

The chain links TRBV13 to TRBJ2-2; 9 bases fit TRBD2. The germline gives CDR1 PRHDT, CDR2 FYEKMQ (reference sequence). This CDR3 region has 16 residues. V dropped 0 bases and J dropped 4; count of bases not matched to a gene: 3. In nucleotides, the CDR3 is TGTGCCAGCAGCTTAGGACTAGCGGGTTCCACCGGGGAGCTGTTTTTT. Translation gives CASSLGLAGSTGELFF.

The CDR3 sequence is CAIRPGLAGDEQFF. The CDR3 DNA follows: TGTGCCATCAGGCCGGGACTAGCGGGAGATGAGCAGTTCTTC. The chain has TRBV10-3 and TRBJ2-1, with TRBD2 identical over 14 bases. Germline CDR1 ENHRY, CDR2 SYGVKD. Trimming cost V 6 bases and J 8 bases; bases outside gene matches: 3. This CDR3 is built from 14 residues.

This clone has a single count. The V and J genes are TRBV11-2 and TRBJ2-3; 9 bases fit TRBD2. The CDR3 runs to 14 residues. J gave up 3 bases and V 5 bases, and 3 bases lay outside the gene matches. Germline V gene sequence: CDR1 SGHAT, CDR2 FQNNGV. The CDR3 is CASSPGLATDTQYF. The CDR3 DNA is TGTGCCAGCAGCCCGGGACTAGCAACAGATACGCAGTATTTT.

CDR3 DNA: TGTGCCAGCAGCCGACTAGCGGGAGCCAACGAGCAGTACTTC. Protein product: CASSRLAGANEQYF. The chain carries TRBV6-6 and TRBJ2-7; 12 bases align to TRBD2. The CDR3 has 14 residues. Germline CDR1 reads MNHNY; CDR2 reads SVGAGI (reference sequence). The ends lost 6 bases at V and 5 bases at J; junction bases unmatched: 5.

This chain connects TRBV7-7 to TRBJ1-3, with D unresolved. Germline-derived CDR1 and CDR2 are SSHAT and FNYEAQ (reference sequence). Deletions cut 5 bases from V and 2 bases from J, with 7 bases between. This CDR3 spans 13 amino acids. DNA of the CDR3: TGTGCCAGCAGCCAACATCCTGGAAACACCATATATTTT. Encoded protein: CASSQHPGNTIYF.

The rearrangement uses TRBV6-5 and TRBJ2-5; 9 bases fit TRBD2. Germline V gene data show CDR1 as MNHEY and CDR2 as SVGAGI. Trimming at V came to 5 bases and at J to 5 bases, leaving 6 bases not matched to a gene. CDR3 size: 14 residues. The CDR3 nucleotides are TGTGCCAGCAGTCCGGGACTAGCCAGGGAGACCCAGTACTTC. Translating gives CASSPGLARETQYF.

J is TRBJ2-2 and V is TRBV18; D perhaps matches TRBD2 (5 bases). The ends were cut back, 5 bases at V and 0 bases at J, with 7 bases in the middle. Germline V gene sequence: CDR1 KGHSH, CDR2 LQKENI. This CDR3 spans 14 amino acids. This CDR3 is CASSDYPNTGELFF. The DNA for the CDR3 is TGTGCCAGCTCAGACTACCCGAACACCGGGGAGCTGTTTTTT.

J is TRBJ1-1 and V is TRBV18, with no clear D. The germline V gene encodes CDR1 KGHSH and CDR2 LQKENI. V was cut by 6 bases and J by 5 bases, with 19 bases left in between. CDR3 length: 15 residues. CDR3 region: CASSMEVSELTEAFF. In DNA form, the CDR3 reads TGTGCCAGCTCTATGGAGGTGTCCGAGTTGACTGAAGCTTTCTTT.

The chain's CDR3 is CASSVDSGDRSGNTIYF. The CDR3 DNA is TGTGCCAGCAGCGTAGATTCCGGGGACAGATCTGGAAACACCATATATTTT. V usage is TRBV9 and J usage is TRBJ1-3; 7 bases match TRBD1. The CDR3 has 17 amino acids. CDR1 and CDR2 from the germline V gene are SGDLS and YYNGEE. J lost 1 base, V lost 0 bases, and 7 bases had no gene match.

The chain joins TRBV9 to TRBJ1-2, with 9 positions matching TRBD1. V was pared by 6 bases and J by 1 base, with 4 bases of the junction left unmatched. The germline V gene has CDR1 SGDLS and CDR2 YYNGEE. The CDR3 consists of 14 residues. As DNA, the CDR3 is TGTGCCAGCAATAAGGACAGGGGTAACTATGGCTACACCTTC. It specifies CASNKDRGNYGYTF. Filled out from reference TRBV9 and TRBJ1-2, the complete variable domain reads DSGVTQTPKHLITATGQRVTLRCSPRSGDLSVYWYQQSLDQGLQFLIQYYNGEERAKGNILERFSAQQFPDLHSELNLSSLELGDSALYFCASNKDRGNYGYTFGSGTRLTVV.

CDR3 protein: CASSPLGLSTDTQYF. The CDR3 DNA follows: TGTGCCAGCAGCCCCCTGGGACTGAGCACAGATACGCAGTATTTT. The chain links TRBV9 to TRBJ2-3; D might be TRBD2 (6 bases). The CDR3 has 15 residues. CDR1 SGDLS and CDR2 YYNGEE come from the germline V gene. Trimming left V 4 bases short and J 0 bases short, with 12 bases between.

This clone was picked up one time. The V and J genes are TRBV9 and TRBJ2-2, with TRBD1 matching over 9 bases. Germline trimming cut 3 bases from V and 8 bases from J; bases unmatched to any gene: 11. The CDR3 spans 16 residues. In germline, CDR1 is SGDLS, CDR2 YYNGEE. CDR3 sequence: CASSGKPGQGRGELFF. The CDR3 nucleotides are TGTGCCAGCAGCGGGAAGCCGGGACAGGGCCGGGGGGAGCTGTTTTTT. Filled out from reference TRBV9 and TRBJ2-2, the complete variable domain reads DSGVTQTPKHLITATGQRVTLRCSPRSGDLSVYWYQQSLDQGLQFLIQYYNGEERAKGNILERFSAQQFPDLHSELNLSSLELGDSALYFCASSGKPGQGRGELFFGEGSRLTVL.

This rearrangement joins TRBV9 to TRBJ2-2; possible D gene TRBD1, 5 bases. V lost 2 bases and J lost 8, with 7 bases in between. The CDR3 spans 12 residues. The germline gives CDR1 SGDLS, CDR2 YYNGEE. The DNA for the CDR3 is TGTGCCAGCAGCGTCCAGGGTGGGGAGCTGTTTTTT. Translating gives CASSVQGGELFF.

This sequence joins TRBV11-2 and TRBJ1-1; D gene unclear. Trimming took 5 bases from V and 7 from J, leaving 14 bases between them. The CDR3 is made up of 13 amino acids. Germline loops: CDR1 SGHAT, CDR2 FQNNGV. Here the CDR3 reads CASSPDAGFEAFF. The DNA of the CDR3 is TGTGCCAGCAGCCCAGACGCGGGTTTTGAAGCTTTCTTT.

This chain uses TRBV9 with TRBJ2-2; 8 bases align to TRBD1. Germline V lookup: CDR1 SGDLS, CDR2 YYNGEE. This CDR3 comprises 18 residues. With 1 base clipped from V and 2 bases from J, the junction kept 10 bases outside the gene matches. CDR3: CASSVLRTGSPNTGELFF. CDR3 sequence (DNA): TGTGCCAGCAGCGTACTCCGGACAGGGAGCCCTAACACCGGGGAGCTGTTTTTT.

The chain carries TRBV21-1 and TRBJ2-7; the table gives TRBD1 as D, unverified against the DNA. TRBV21-1 counts as a pseudogene. The CDR3 runs 18 residues. The CDR3 region is CASSKQIGTGKQSYEQYF. CDR3 nucleotide sequence: TGTGCCAGCAGCAAACAAATCGGGACAGGGAAACAATCCTACGAGCAGTACTTC.

The V gene is TRBV11-1, the J gene TRBJ2-5; D possibly corresponds to TRBD2 (5 bases). The V gene's germline CDR1 is SGHAT and CDR2 FQDESV (reference sequence). CDR3 size: 15 residues. Between the trimmed V and J ends, which lost 6 bases and 2 bases, there was a span of 16 bases. The CDR3 DNA follows: TGTGCCAGCAGAGAGGGCCTATTTCCGCAAGAGACCCAGTACTTC. Amino acid sequence: CASREGLFPQETQYF.

The V call is TRBV6-1, the J call TRBJ2-2, with a tentative D call TRBD2 (5 bases). Trimming pared 0 bases from V and 2 bases from J, leaving 13 bases between. The germline gives CDR1 MNHNS, CDR2 SASEGT. The CDR3 loop spans 17 amino acids. For the CDR3, the DNA is TGTGCCAGCAGTGAAGCAGTAGCTACGGGAAACACCGGGGAGCTGTTTTTT. Encoded protein: CASSEAVATGNTGELFF.

The CDR3 is CASSPGVGGNSGNTIYF. Here the CDR3 DNA reads TGTGCCAGCAGCCCCGGTGTGGGAGGAAACTCTGGAAACACCATATATTTT. This chain uses TRBV7-3 with TRBJ1-3; the D is unclear. CDR3 size: 17 residues. Germline-derived CDR1 and CDR2 are SGHTA and FQGTGA. V lost 5 bases to trimming and J lost 0 bases, with 17 bases between them.